Listed below are T cell receptor beta chains from one sample, sequenced in a study of cytomegalovirus exposure and HLA in healthy donors. Produced via immunoSEQ multiplex PCR; TCRdb's table is partial and in-frame only. The sample carries 150,000 to 200,000 clones, approximately 81% recorded once. Sequenced input: PBMCs. Receptor source: a woman aged 18-30 years in good health and CMV-seropositive. The CDR3 runs from the conserved cysteine through the conserved F or W. D genes are given only for firm matches. The listing skips clone size in some rows; elsewhere it reads once, few, many or a size class.

d_call	clone_size	j_call	v_call	cdr3_aa	cdr3_nt
-	-	TRBJ2-5	TRBV15	CATTPTGGLWETQYF	TGTGCCACCACCCCGACGGGGGGCTTGTGGGAGACCCAGTACTTC
TRBD2	-	TRBJ2-4	TRBV27	CASSRGGGAKNIQYF	TGTGCCAGCAGTAGGGGCGGGGGGGCCAAAAACATTCAGTACTTC
TRBD1	-	TRBJ1-2	TRBV10-3	CAISGTGGMVNGYTF	TGTGCCATCAGTGGTACAGGGGGTATGGTAAATGGCTACACCTTC
-	-	TRBJ1-2	TRBV7-9	CASSLVPGPAQGYTF	TGTGCCAGCAGCTTAGTACCAGGGCCCGCTCAAGGCTACACCTTC
-	-	TRBJ2-4	TRBV11-2	CASSTLARNIKNIQYF	TGTGCCAGCAGTACCTTGGCACGTAACATCAAAAACATTCAGTACTTC
TRBD2	-	TRBJ2-2	TRBV27	CASRRTSNGELFF	TGTGCCAGCAGGAGGACTAGTAACGGGGAGCTGTTTTTT
TRBD1	-	TRBJ1-6	TRBV30	CAWSGWSGGGSPLHF	TGTGCCTGGAGTGGATGGTCAGGGGGCGGGTCACCCCTCCACTTT
-	-	TRBJ2-5	TRBV15	CATSDGGETQYF	TGTGCCACCAGTGACGGCGGAGAGACCCAGTACTTC
-	-	TRBJ1-6	TRBV28	CASSMGPHSPLHF	TGTGCCAGCAGTATGGGGCCCCATTCACCCCTCCACTTT
-	few	TRBJ2-5	TRBV27	CASRVGETQYF	TGTGCCAGCAGAGTCGGAGAGACCCAGTACTTC
-	-	TRBJ2-1	TRBV5-6	CASSLGSGREQFF	TGTGCCAGCAGCTTAGGGTCAGGGAGGGAGCAGTTCTTC
-	once	TRBJ2-3	TRBV30	CACDGFHGGGTDTQYF	TGTGCCTGTGACGGATTTCACGGCGGGGGCACAGATACGCAGTATTTT
-	-	TRBJ2-4	TRBV28	CASSTPTGYRYQRAKNIQYF	TGTGCCAGCAGTACACCGACAGGTTACCGCTATCAGAGAGCCAAAAACATTCAGTACTTC
TRBD2	-	TRBJ2-2	TRBV25-1	CASAQAGLNTGELFF	TGTGCCAGCGCGCAAGCGGGACTAAACACCGGGGAGCTGTTTTTT
-	-	TRBJ2-2	TRBV7-2	CASPNPGLTTGELFF	TGTGCCAGTCCTAACCCGGGACTTACCACCGGGGAGCTGTTTTTT
-	-	TRBJ1-2	TRBV7-3	CASSPTGRANYGYTF	TGTGCCAGCAGCCCCACCGGGAGAGCTAACTATGGCTACACCTTC
TRBD2	-	TRBJ2-1	TRBV5-6	CASSWGSGAYNEQFF	TGTGCCAGCAGCTGGGGAAGCGGGGCCTACAATGAGCAGTTCTTC
-	-	TRBJ2-1	TRBV9	CASSVGGAYNEQFF	TGTGCCAGCAGCGTAGGGGGCGCCTACAATGAGCAGTTCTTC